The T cell receptor (beta chain) described here comes from a study of blood T cells in healthy people across ages. Whole-study findings and limits: A greater number of naive CD4+ cells and higher diversity distinguished long-lived donors from aged donors.

Primers used in a second PCR of about 7 to 12 cycles were a sample-barcoded 5' primer and a J-beta primer mix. TCRdb ran MiXCR on the 5' RACE reads and lists one entry per CDR3 protein. This sample has about 1.6 million distinct CDR3 sequences, with about 31% found just once. A note on this clonotype: What it recognizes is unknown.

V dropped 6 bases and J dropped 5 bases, with 19 bases sitting between them. Germline V lookup: CDR1 SNHLY, CDR2 FYNNEI. The CDR3 consists of 15 residues. Sequencing was done on a sample of blood. The chain couples TRBV2 to TRBJ2-5, with a tentative D call TRBD2 (5 bases). This receptor was identified in a woman aged 25 to 39 in good health. The CDR3: CASSYPRPGGETQYF. In nucleotides, the CDR3 is TGTGCCAGCAGCTACCCGCGACCAGGCGGGGAGACCCAGTACTTC.